A selection of T cell receptor beta chains follows, all from one sample in a study of beta chain features in type 1 diabetes. Repertoires were generated with immunoSEQ multiplex PCR, while TCRdb's copy carries only in-frame clones and drops some. The sample carries almost 350,000 clones, 15% to 20% recorded once. Input material: naive CD4+ T cells from blood. The receptors come from a woman aged 18-29 years in good health. Both conserved end residues are part of each CDR3. Fields, in order: J gene, D gene, clone size, V gene, CDR3 length, CDR3 protein, CDR3 DNA. A D gene is named only where the DNA matches it firmly. Rows give clone size only sometimes, using once, few, many, or a class for an expanded clone.

TRBJ2-6	-	few	TRBV7-9	16	CASSFRGSSGANVLTF	TGTGCCAGCAGCTTTAGAGGGAGCTCTGGGGCCAACGTCCTGACTTTC
TRBJ2-7	TRBD2	-	TRBV6-6	15	CASSRGLAGSYEQYF	TGTGCCAGCAGTCGCGGACTAGCGGGATCCTACGAGCAGTACTTC
TRBJ2-5	-	-	TRBV4-1	13	CASSSRQQETQYF	TGCGCCAGCAGTTCCCGACAGCAAGAGACCCAGTACTTC
TRBJ2-1	-	-	TRBV30	11	CAWSRVSEQFF	TGTGCCTGGAGCCGTGTGAGTGAGCAGTTCTTC
TRBJ2-3	TRBD2	once	TRBV6-1	14	CACRTGGGLDTQYF	TGTGCCTGCAGGACTGGCGGGGGTTTAGATACGCAGTATTTT
TRBJ1-3	TRBD1	-	TRBV30	14	CAGGQALNGNTIYF	TGTGCCGGGGGACAGGCGCTTAACGGAAACACCATATATTTT
TRBJ1-1	-	-	TRBV5-6	13	CASSGRVITEAFF	TGTGCCAGCAGCGGCAGGGTCATCACTGAAGCTTTCTTT
TRBJ2-3	TRBD2	-	TRBV29-1	15	CSVDRGGAPTDTQYF	TGCAGCGTTGATCGCGGGGGGGCCCCCACAGATACGCAGTATTTT
TRBJ2-3	TRBD2	-	TRBV7-2	15	CASSFLAGGPDTQYF	TGTGCCAGCAGCTTCCTAGCGGGAGGGCCGGATACGCAGTATTTT
TRBJ1-1	-	-	TRBV18	15	CASSQQQGSHTEAFF	TGTGCCAGCTCACAACAACAGGGATCGCACACTGAAGCTTTCTTT
TRBJ1-6	TRBD1	few	TRBV5-4	14	CASKVGQGYSPLHF	TGTGCCAGCAAGGTGGGACAGGGCTATTCACCCCTCCACTTT
TRBJ2-1	TRBD2	-	TRBV18	15	CASSPGRGSYNEQFF	TGTGCCAGCTCACCGGGGCGGGGGTCCTACAATGAGCAGTTCTTC
TRBJ2-3	TRBD1	few	TRBV19	14	CASSTGTGADTQYF	TGTGCCAGTAGTACCGGGACAGGGGCAGATACGCAGTATTTT
TRBJ2-1	-	few	TRBV11-3	16	CASSSRGRGTFNEQFF	TGTGCCAGCAGCTCCCGGGGCAGGGGTACCTTCAATGAGCAGTTCTTC
TRBJ1-1	-	few	TRBV29-1	14	CSVAWGLGNTEAFF	TGCAGCGTTGCCTGGGGGCTAGGGAACACTGAAGCTTTCTTT
TRBJ2-2	TRBD2	-	TRBV6-6	16	CASSQLAGENTGELFF	TGTGCCAGCAGTCAACTAGCGGGGGAGAACACCGGGGAGCTGTTTTTT
TRBJ2-1	-	few	TRBV29-1	15	CSAGARRGAYNEQFF	TGCAGTGCCGGCGCCCGGAGGGGAGCCTACAATGAGCAGTTCTTC
TRBJ1-1	-	few	TRBV12-5	12	CASGLQGTEAFF	TGTGCTAGTGGTCTACAGGGAACTGAAGCTTTCTTT
TRBJ1-1	-	-	TRBV5-1	15	CASSTTTGTTTEAFF	TGCGCCAGCAGCACTACAACCGGGACAACCACTGAAGCTTTCTTT
TRBJ1-2	-	-	TRBV5-6	15	CASSSPRLGADGYTF	TGTGCCAGCAGCTCTCCTCGTTTGGGGGCGGATGGCTACACCTTC
TRBJ1-4	TRBD1	-	TRBV4-1	14	CASNKRDSNEKLFF	TGCGCCAGCAATAAGAGGGACAGTAATGAAAAACTGTTTTTT
TRBJ1-1	-	-	TRBV29-1	14	CSVQPSTPGVRAFF	TGCAGCGTCCAACCCTCAACACCCGGTGTGAGGGCTTTCTTT
TRBJ2-1	TRBD2	few	TRBV9	15	CASSVWPSGSYEQFF	TGTGCCAGCAGCGTTTGGCCTAGCGGGAGTTATGAGCAGTTCTTC
TRBJ2-7	TRBD2	-	TRBV6-5	15	CASSYSAGGPYEQYF	TGTGCCAGCAGTTACTCGGCGGGAGGTCCCTACGAGCAGTACTTC
TRBJ2-4	-	few	TRBV5-1	14	CASSLGGPENIQYF	TGCGCCAGCAGCTTGGGCGGGCCTGAAAACATTCAGTACTTC
TRBJ1-3	-	-	TRBV7-2	18	CASSLGAGGSTVRNTIYF	TGTGCCAGCAGCTTAGGAGCGGGCGGCAGTACTGTTAGAAACACCATATATTTT
TRBJ2-3	TRBD1	-	TRBV5-1	14	CASSTGQGPYTQYF	TGCGCCAGCAGCACGGGACAGGGGCCCTATACGCAGTATTTT
TRBJ2-2	TRBD2	few	TRBV11-2	17	CASSSHSGGLYTGELFF	TGTGCCAGCAGCTCCCATAGCGGGGGGCTATACACCGGGGAGCTGTTTTTT
TRBJ1-1	TRBD1	few	TRBV30	13	CAWSRDRNTEAFF	TGTGCCTGGAGTCGGGACAGGAACACTGAAGCTTTCTTT
TRBJ2-7	TRBD2	-	TRBV15	13	CATASGARYEQYF	TGTGCCACCGCTAGCGGAGCTCGTTACGAGCAGTACTTC
TRBJ1-1	TRBD1	-	TRBV6-5	14	CASSYSSGQREAFF	TGTGCCAGCAGTTACTCGTCGGGACAGCGTGAAGCTTTCTTT
TRBJ2-1	TRBD2	-	TRBV9	16	CASSAPLAGEGKEQFF	TGTGCCAGCAGCGCCCCACTAGCGGGAGAGGGAAAAGAGCAGTTCTTC
TRBJ2-7	TRBD1	-	TRBV6-6	15	CASSYGGQVTYEQYF	TGTGCCAGCAGTTATGGGGGACAGGTTACCTACGAGCAGTACTTC
TRBJ2-5	TRBD2	-	TRBV5-1	15	CASSLGLAGGETQYF	TGCGCCAGCAGCTTGGGTCTAGCGGGAGGAGAGACCCAGTACTTC
TRBJ1-2	-	-	TRBV7-9	13	CASSQQENYGYTF	TGTGCCAGCAGCCAACAGGAAAACTATGGCTACACCTTC
TRBJ2-7	TRBD2	-	TRBV7-2	16	CASSSLAGTVAGEQYF	TGTGCCAGCAGCTCTTTAGCGGGGACTGTTGCTGGGGAGCAGTACTTC
TRBJ1-2	-	-	TRBV18	19	CASSPSEGARVNSNYGYTF	TGTGCCAGCTCACCATCCGAAGGGGCCCGAGTCAATTCGAACTATGGCTACACCTTC
TRBJ2-7	-	-	TRBV11-2	15	CASSSAYRGSYEQYF	TGTGCCAGCAGCTCCGCTTATCGGGGCTCCTACGAGCAGTACTTC
TRBJ2-7	-	-	TRBV29-1	14	CSVEVSSLSYEQYF	TGCAGCGTTGAAGTCAGTAGCCTCTCCTACGAGCAGTACTTC
TRBJ1-2	-	-	TRBV5-4	15	CASSAGVGSQYGYTF	TGTGCCAGCAGCGCCGGGGTAGGATCACAATATGGCTACACCTTC
TRBJ2-7	-	few	TRBV15	14	CATSRVFNSYEQYF	TGTGCCACCAGCAGAGTTTTCAACTCCTACGAGCAGTACTTC
TRBJ2-2	-	-	TRBV11-2	14	CASIQILATGELFF	TGTGCCAGCATCCAGATCCTGGCCACCGGGGAGCTGTTTTTT
TRBJ1-1	-	-	TRBV7-9	16	CASSPALGGWNTEAFF	TGTGCCAGCAGCCCCGCCCTGGGAGGATGGAACACTGAAGCTTTCTTT
TRBJ2-3	-	few	TRBV5-1	12	CASRQGTDTQYF	TGCGCCAGCAGGCAGGGTACAGATACGCAGTATTTT
TRBJ1-5	-	once	TRBV4-1	14	CASSQEGSSQPQHF	TGCGCCAGCAGCCAAGAGGGGAGTTCTCAGCCCCAGCATTTT
TRBJ1-1	-	-	TRBV19	13	CASSPQGNTEAFF	TGTGCCAGTAGTCCACAGGGGAACACTGAAGCTTTCTTT